Each of the 3 T cell receptor beta chains below was sequenced from the same sample in a study of spatial heterogeneity in lung cancer. TCRdb itself ran the 5' RACE reads through MiXCR, one entry per CDR3 protein. Here the sample spans over 70,000 distinct CDR3 sequences, roughly 9% being singletons. Time point noted: blood at routine non-recurrence follow-up after resection. Sequenced here: PBMCs, sampled at follow-up. These receptors all stem from a female donor with early-stage non-small cell lung cancer.

At least ten counts were recorded for this clonotype. The chain is built from TRBV12-3 or TRBV12-4 and TRBJ2-3; 13 bases agree with TRBD2. The CDR3 contains 17 residues. V lost 6 bases and J lost 7; bases outside the gene matches: 13. Here the CDR3 DNA reads TGTGCCAGCAGCCGGGAAACTAGCGGGAGGGCCGGAAATACGCAGTATTTT. This translates into CASSRETSGRAGNTQYF.

V usage is TRBV29-1 and J usage is TRBJ1-1; D may be TRBD1 (5 bases). V gave up 7 bases and J gave up 2 bases, with 17 bases separating them. CDR1 is SQVTM and CDR2 is ANQGSEA in the germline V gene. The CDR3 runs 14 residues. The CDR3 loop is CSARSRGRNTEAFF. DNA of the CDR3: TGCAGCGCCCGGTCACGGGGGAGAAACACTGAAGCTTTCTTT.

This clonotype was detected ten times or more. This sequence joins TRBV3-1 and TRBJ1-2; D is perhaps TRBD1 (5 bases). The CDR3 spans 13 residues. Trimming pared 3 bases from V and 2 bases from J, leaving 7 bases between. CDR1 LGHDT and CDR2 YNNKEL come from the germline V gene (reference sequence). The CDR3 sequence: CASSQNRNYGYTF. Written as DNA, the CDR3 is TGTGCCAGCAGCCAGAACAGGAACTATGGCTACACCTTC.